This T cell receptor (beta chain) emerged from a study of identical twins. Germline V lookup: CDR1 SGHKS, CDR2 YYEKEE (reference sequence). The length of the CDR3 is 15 residues. Trimming left V 2 bases short and J 2 bases short, with 13 bases between. Each CDR3 protein gets one entry after TCRdb re-called the 5' RACE reads with MiXCR. This sample has about 810,000 distinct CDR3 sequences, with approximately 13% found just once. The sample was also linked to a second study, of yellow fever vaccine responses in identical twins.

This chain links TRBV5-5 with TRBJ2-5, with a possible D match to TRBD1 (6 bases). This TCR was recovered from a woman aged 18-29 years in good health. Input material: PBMCs. CDR3: CASSFMTGQQETQYF. In DNA form, the CDR3 reads TGTGCCAGCAGCTTCATGACAGGACAACAAGAGACCCAGTACTTC.